The 4 T cell receptor beta chains in this list originate from one sample, sequenced in a study of T cells in Graves' hyperthyroidism and ophthalmopathy (dated by TCRdb to the late 2010s). Library method: multiplex PCR. Reads for this sample came from an Illumina HiSeq 2000. The TCR beta CDR3 regions were amplified from the RNA transcripts. The first round of RT-PCR for the TCR CDR3 was performed with the HTBI primer set and the Qiagen OneStep RT-PCR kit. The public reads were run again by TCRdb, first through fastp at Q25 and then through MiXCR, and only productive beta chains were kept. Rows matching on CDR3 protein sequence are summarized as one entry with the most common DNA and genes. The sample profile shows a few hundred thousand distinct CDR3 sequences; around 13% of them were found once. The ten largest make up 9.2% of the sample. Sample: blood. The receptors originated from a woman under 30 with Graves' hyperthyroidism.

This clonotype has just a few counts. The J gene is TRBJ2-3, the V gene TRBV15; 7 bases line up with TRBD2. The V gene end was trimmed by 10 bases and the J gene end by 2 bases; junction bases not matched to a gene: 12. Germline CDR1 LNHNV, CDR2 YYDKDF (reference sequence). The CDR3 runs to 15 residues. CDR3 amino acids: CASRGRGSNTDTQYF. The CDR3, as DNA: TGTGCCAGCCGTGGGCGGGGGTCTAACACAGATACGCAGTATTTT. Variable domain in full (rest from reference TRBV15 and TRBJ2-3): DAMVIQNPRYQVTQFGKPVTLSCSQTLNHNVMYWYQQKSSQAPKLLFHYYDKDFNNEADTPDNFQSRRPNTSFCFLDIRSPGLGDTAMYLCASRGRGSNTDTQYFGPGTRLTVL.

Only one count was recorded for this clonotype. The chain joins TRBV6-9 to TRBJ1-5; tentative D call: TRBD1 (5 bases). Trimming stripped 4 bases from V and 3 bases from J, with 13 bases between. CDR1 is MNHGY, CDR2 SVAAGI, per germline. This CDR3 spans 15 amino acids. CDR3 sequence (DNA): TGTGCCAGCAGTTGGGGACCGCGGGACAATCAGCCCCAGCATTTT. This translates into CASSWGPRDNQPQHF.

J is TRBJ2-2 and V is TRBV14; the D gene is possibly TRBD1 (6 bases). This CDR3 has 17 residues. V dropped 1 base and J dropped 0 bases, with 12 bases sitting between them. Germline V gene sequence: CDR1 SGHDN, CDR2 FVKESK. The CDR3 loop reads CASSQGPGTTNTGELFF. The CDR3 nucleotides read TGTGCCAGCAGCCAAGGTCCCGGGACAACGAACACCGGGGAGCTGTTTTTT.

This clonotype appeared a few times. The chain combines TRBV6-1 with TRBJ2-1; 9 nucleotides align to TRBD1. Germline trimming cut 8 bases from V and 5 bases from J; bases unmatched to any gene: 7. Germline assignment: CDR1 MNHNS and CDR2 SASEGT. The CDR3 sequence is 14 residues long. The CDR3 coding sequence is TGTGCCAGCGAGCTCGACAGGGGGGACAATGAGCAGTTCTTC. Residues: CASELDRGDNEQFF.